The 10 T cell receptor beta chains listed next were all sequenced from one sample in a study of T cell changes during pregnancy in multiple sclerosis. Generated by immunoSEQ multiplex PCR, the TCRdb table keeps only in-frame clones and is missing some. The sample includes around 62,000 clones, nearly 90% of them seen just once. The material sequenced was peripheral blood, taken in the first trimester of pregnancy. The receptors here all came from a female donor with multiple sclerosis, enrolled in a pregnancy study.

This chain connects TRBV29-1 to TRBJ2-4; the D gene is possibly TRBD1 (5 bases). Germline V CDR1 and CDR2: SQVTM, ANQGSEA. V was trimmed by 5 bases and J by 1 base, leaving 12 bases between them. The CDR3 is 14 residues long. The CDR3: CSVLGDSAKNIQYF. The CDR3 region has the DNA TGCAGCGTTCTAGGGGATAGTGCCAAAAACATTCAGTACTTC.

CDR3 nucleotide sequence: TGCGCCAGCAGCCCGGACAGCTACGAGCAGTACTTC. It yields the protein CASSPDSYEQYF. The chain recombines TRBV5-1 with TRBJ2-7, with a weak D call TRBD1 (6 bases). This CDR3 has 12 residues. Germline lookup yields CDR1 SGHRS and CDR2 YFSETQ. The ends were cut back, 4 bases at V and 3 bases at J, with 8 bases in the middle. The variable domain in full, completed from reference TRBV5-1 and TRBJ2-7, reads KAGVTQTPRYLIKTRGQQVTLSCSPISGHRSVSWYQQTPGQGLQFLFEYFSETQRNKGNFPGRFSGRQFSNSRSEMNVSTLELGDSALYLCASSPDSYEQYFGPGTRLTVT.

V and J are TRBV6-5 and TRBJ2-7; a weak D match, TRBD2 (5 bases). Germline CDR1 and CDR2: MNHEY and SVGAGI. Trimming left V 5 bases short and J 6 bases short, with 14 bases between. The CDR3 is 13 amino acids. The CDR3, as DNA: TGTGCCAGCAGTCATACTTTACGGGGCGAGCAGTACTTC. This gives the protein CASSHTLRGEQYF.

The chain is built from TRBV5-1 and TRBJ1-1; no definite D call. The CDR3 totals 15 residues. In germline, CDR1 is SGHRS, CDR2 YFSETQ. Deletions cut 1 base from V and 1 base from J, with 11 bases between. The CDR3 sequence: CASSLSGSGNTEAFF. DNA of the CDR3: TGCGCCAGCAGCTTGTCCGGGAGCGGGAACACTGAAGCTTTCTTT. The variable domain in full, with the rest retrieved from reference TRBV5-1 and TRBJ1-1, is KAGVTQTPRYLIKTRGQQVTLSCSPISGHRSVSWYQQTPGQGLQFLFEYFSETQRNKGNFPGRFSGRQFSNSRSEMNVSTLELGDSALYLCASSLSGSGNTEAFFGQGTRLTVV.

This sequence joins TRBV10-3 and TRBJ1-1; TRBD1 agrees at 8 bases. Germline V CDR1 and CDR2: ENHRY, SYGVKD. This CDR3 has 14 residues. V lost 1 base to trimming and J lost 8 bases; unmatched junction nucleotides: 6. The CDR3 coding sequence is TGTGCCATCAGTGAGTTGACAGGGGACTCGGAAGCTTTCTTT. This encodes CAISELTGDSEAFF.

The chain couples TRBV7-2 to TRBJ2-7, with TRBD2 matching over 11 bases. Germline trimming cut 6 bases from V and 3 bases from J; bases unmatched to any gene: 10. Germline V CDR1 and CDR2: SGHTA, FQGNSA. This CDR3 is 16 amino acids long. In DNA form, the CDR3 reads TGTGCCAGCAGGCCTATAGCGGGGGGGCCCTACTACGAGCAGTACTTC. It encodes CASRPIAGGPYYEQYF.

The gene calls are TRBV11-1 and TRBJ2-7, with D maybe TRBD2 (6 bases). The V gene's germline CDR1 is SGHAT and CDR2 FQDESV (reference sequence). The V gene lost 8 bases and the J gene lost 6 bases, with 17 bases spanning the gap. CDR3 length: 13 amino acids. CDR3 region: CASGTGNFGEQYF. The DNA for the CDR3 is TGTGCCAGCGGGACTGGAAACTTCGGCGAGCAGTACTTC.

The V call is TRBV5-1, the J call TRBJ1-2; possible D gene TRBD1, 6 bases. Germline CDR1 reads SGHRS; CDR2 reads YFSETQ. The length of the CDR3 is 15 residues. Trimming cost V 2 bases and J 2 bases, with 13 bases left between them. The CDR3 DNA is TGCGCCAGCAGCTTAGAGAACAGGGAGAACTATGGCTACACCTTC. Its translation is CASSLENRENYGYTF. The whole variable domain, remainder taken from reference TRBV5-1 and TRBJ1-2, is KAGVTQTPRYLIKTRGQQVTLSCSPISGHRSVSWYQQTPGQGLQFLFEYFSETQRNKGNFPGRFSGRQFSNSRSEMNVSTLELGDSALYLCASSLENRENYGYTFGSGTRLTVV.

The chain links TRBV2 to TRBJ1-2; the D gene is possibly TRBD1 (5 bases). Germline lookup yields CDR1 SNHLY and CDR2 FYNNEI. The CDR3 is made up of 14 amino acids. V lost 6 bases, J lost 5 bases, and 16 bases lay in between. CDR3 amino acids: CASSPGTGEYGYTF. CDR3 coding DNA: TGTGCCAGCAGCCCTGGGACGGGAGAGTATGGCTACACCTTC. Drawing the rest from reference TRBV2 and TRBJ1-2, the complete variable domain is EPEVTQTPSHQVTQMGQEVILRCVPISNHLYFYWYRQILGQKVEFLVSFYNNEISEKSEIFDDQFSVERPDGSNFTLKIRSTKLEDSAMYFCASSPGTGEYGYTFGSGTRLTVV.

To note about this clone: The junction shows a germline mismatch at one end, possibly a read error. The CDR3 DNA is TGTGCCAGCAGCTTATGGGACAGGGGGAGGAAAAACACTGAAGCTTTCTTT. It specifies CASSLWDRGRKNTEAFF. V is TRBV28 and J is TRBJ1-1; TRBD1 agrees at 11 bases. The CDR3 sequence is 17 residues long. CDR1 is MDHEN and CDR2 is SYDVKM in the germline V gene.